What follows are 30 T cell receptor beta chains derived from one specimen sequenced in a study of OX40 agonist ivuxolimab in advanced cancers. Sequenced by immunoSEQ multiplex PCR; TCRdb stores in-frame clones only, minus some. The profile covers around 26,000 clones, with over 75% appearing a single time and about 44% taken by the ten largest. Specimen: CD4+ or CD8+ T cells sorted from blood, collected in a trial of the OX40 agonist ivuxolimab. These receptors came from an adult with an advanced solid tumor such as melanoma, head and neck, liver or kidney cancer.

V and J are TRBV5-5 and TRBJ1-1, with TRBD1 matching 10 bases. The CDR3 has 16 amino acids. V shed 4 bases, J shed 4 bases, and the junction held 10 bases outside the gene matches. CDR1 is SGHKS and CDR2 is YYEKEE in the germline V gene (reference sequence). CDR3 residues: CASSVGQGPRGTEAFF. CDR3 in DNA: TGTGCCAGCAGCGTGGGACAGGGGCCGAGGGGCACTGAAGCTTTCTTT.

V gene TRBV2 combines with J gene TRBJ1-5, with a weak D call TRBD1 (5 bases). Trimming pared 8 bases from V and 4 bases from J, leaving 12 bases between. The germline V gene has CDR1 SNHLY and CDR2 FYNNEI. This CDR3 is built from 13 residues. CDR3 in amino acids: CASQGPGNQPQHF. The DNA of the CDR3 is TGTGCCAGCCAGGGACCGGGTAATCAGCCCCAGCATTTT.

The CDR3 protein is CASSDRDRGKNEQFF. CDR3 DNA sequence: TGCGCCAGCAGCGATCGGGACAGGGGTAAGAATGAGCAGTTCTTC. This rearrangement joins TRBV4-1 to TRBJ2-1; 10 positions agree with TRBD1. CDR3 length: 15 amino acids. The germline CDR1 and CDR2 sequences are MGHRA and YSYEKL. The trim removed 5 bases at V and 7 bases at J, leaving 8 bases unmatched.

This sequence joins TRBV19 and TRBJ2-7; D call uncertain. This CDR3 contains 15 residues. In germline, CDR1 is LNHDA, CDR2 SQIVND (reference sequence). The germline V and J ends were trimmed by 1 base and 0 bases, with 10 bases remaining between them. The CDR3 DNA follows: TGTGCCAGTAGTATAGGCGCAGGCTTCTCCTACGAGCAGTACTTC. This encodes CASSIGAGFSYEQYF.

This clone was seen only once. V is TRBV9 and J is TRBJ2-3; tentative D call: TRBD2 (5 bases). Trimming took off 4 bases at V and 5 bases at J, with 11 bases between the two ends. The CDR3 consists of 13 residues. Germline V gives CDR1 SGDLS, CDR2 YYNGEE. The CDR3 sequence is CASSSWTRDTQYF. For the CDR3, the DNA is TGTGCCAGCAGCTCCTGGACTCGAGATACGCAGTATTTT.

V and J are TRBV7-9 and TRBJ1-4, with TRBD1 matching 8 bases. Losses at the gene ends were 7 bases for V and 4 bases for J; bases not matched to a gene: 8. This CDR3 has 15 residues. Germline CDR1 is SEHNR and CDR2 is FQNEAQ (reference sequence). The CDR3 region is CASTIRDRSNEKLFF. CDR3 coding DNA: TGTGCCAGCACCATTCGGGACAGGAGTAATGAAAAACTGTTTTTT. Combining the CDR3 with reference TRBV7-9 and TRBJ1-4 gives the whole variable domain DTGVSQNPRHKITKRGQNVTFRCDPISEHNRLYWYRQTLGQGPEFLTYFQNEAQLEKSRLLSDRFSAERPKGSFSTLEIQRTEQGDSAMYLCASTIRDRSNEKLFFGSGTQLSVL.

V and J are TRBV19 and TRBJ2-5, with TRBD1 matching 8 bases. The CDR3 runs 13 residues. V was clipped by 11 bases and J by 2 bases; unmatched bases: 7. Germline V gene lookup returns CDR1 LNHDA and CDR2 SQIVND (reference sequence). Written as DNA, the CDR3 is TGTGCCTCTTCGACAGGGGAGCAAGAGACCCAGTACTTC. Amino acid sequence: CASSTGEQETQYF.

This sequence joins TRBV13 and TRBJ1-6; D unresolved. The CDR3 spans 15 residues. Trimming took 6 bases from V and 5 from J, leaving 14 bases between them. Per the germline V gene, CDR1 is PRHDT and CDR2 is FYEKMQ (reference sequence). CDR3 in DNA: TGTGCCAGCAGTGCGGTCAGTTTGGATAATTCACCCCTCCACTTT. Amino acids: CASSAVSLDNSPLHF.

V gene TRBV5-1 combines with J gene TRBJ2-1; 9 bases align to TRBD2. CDR3 length: 15 residues. The ends lost 0 bases at V and 8 bases at J; junction bases unmatched: 6. CDR1 SGHRS and CDR2 YFSETQ come from the germline V gene. The CDR3 nucleotides are TGCGCCAGCAGCTTGGGGCTAGCGGGGACGGATGAGCAGTTCTTC. Protein: CASSLGLAGTDEQFF.

In this sample, this clone turned up a few times. V is TRBV4-1 and J is TRBJ1-6; no clear D gene. V was cut by 1 base and J by 12 bases, with 16 bases left in between. This CDR3 contains 15 residues. Germline loops: CDR1 MGHRA, CDR2 YSYEKL. CDR3 sequence (DNA): TGCGCCAGCAGCCAAGTCGGTGGCGAATACGGACCCCTCCACTTT. It translates to CASSQVGGEYGPLHF.

This chain joins TRBV5-1 and TRBJ2-7; 12 bases align to TRBD1. The V gene end was trimmed by 5 bases and the J gene end by 6 bases; junction bases not matched to a gene: 6. CDR1 is SGHRS and CDR2 is YFSETQ in the germline V gene. The CDR3 is 14 residues long. This chain's CDR3 is CASRPGQGALEQYF. In nucleotides, the CDR3 is TGCGCCAGCAGGCCGGGACAGGGGGCTCTCGAGCAGTACTTC.

The chain employs TRBV27 and TRBJ1-6, with TRBD1 identical over 10 bases. The CDR3 extends over 17 amino acids. V shed 5 bases and J 8 bases; nucleotides not matched to a gene: 12. CDR1 and CDR2 (germline): MNHEY, SMNVEV (reference sequence). CDR3 loop: CASSEGTGAKTHSPLHF. As DNA, the CDR3 is TGTGCCAGCAGTGAAGGGACAGGGGCCAAAACCCATTCACCCCTCCACTTT.

The CDR3 DNA is TGTGCCAGCAGTTTAGGGCAGATTAATGAAAAACTGTTTTTT. Translating gives CASSLGQINEKLFF. J is TRBJ1-4 and V is TRBV27; D remains unclear. This CDR3 region has 14 residues. Germline values: CDR1 MNHEY, CDR2 SMNVEV (reference sequence). V was trimmed by 2 bases and J by 4 bases, leaving 8 bases between them. Combining the CDR3 with reference TRBV27 and TRBJ1-4 gives the whole variable domain EAQVTQNPRYLITVTGKKLTVTCSQNMNHEYMSWYRQDPGLGLRQIYYSMNVEVTDKGDVPEGYKVSRKEKRNFPLILESPSPNQTSLYFCASSLGQINEKLFFGSGTQLSVL.

The V call is TRBV19, the J call TRBJ2-7, with 9 positions matching TRBD2. This CDR3 contains 13 residues. Trimming took 5 bases from V and 3 from J; bases not matched to a gene: 2. The germline CDR1 and CDR2 sequences are LNHDA and SQIVND (reference sequence). In nucleotides, the CDR3 is TGTGCCAGTAGTTTGCGGGGGGGCTACGAGCAGTACTTC. Amino acids: CASSLRGGYEQYF.

The CDR3 sequence is CASSPEGLGANVLTF. The CDR3 coding sequence is TGCGCCAGCAGCCCTGAGGGACTGGGAGCCAACGTCCTGACTTTC. The rearrangement uses TRBV5-1 and TRBJ2-6; the D gene is possibly TRBD2 (6 bases). V was cut by 4 bases and J by 7 bases, with 15 bases left in between. Per germline, CDR1 SGHRS and CDR2 YFSETQ. The CDR3 sequence is 15 residues long. Variable domain in full (rest from reference TRBV5-1 and TRBJ2-6): KAGVTQTPRYLIKTRGQQVTLSCSPISGHRSVSWYQQTPGQGLQFLFEYFSETQRNKGNFPGRFSGRQFSNSRSEMNVSTLELGDSALYLCASSPEGLGANVLTFGAGSRLTVL.

The gene calls are TRBV6-6 and TRBJ1-2, with D perhaps TRBD1 (6 bases). The CDR3 loop spans 13 amino acids. Trimming shortened V by 1 base and J by 7 bases, and 10 bases separated the two germline ends. Germline V gene lookup returns CDR1 MNHNY and CDR2 SVGAGI (reference sequence). CDR3 amino acids: CASSYLPGVGYTF. CDR3 DNA sequence: TGTGCCAGCAGTTACTTGCCAGGGGTTGGCTACACCTTC.

A single count supports this clone. J is TRBJ2-7 and V is TRBV2, with TRBD2 matching 10 bases. J was trimmed by 2 bases and V by 6 bases; bases with no gene match: 4. Germline V gene lookup returns CDR1 SNHLY and CDR2 FYNNEI. The CDR3 has 14 residues. The CDR3 is CASRERGGAYEQYF. CDR3 DNA sequence: TGTGCCAGCAGGGAGCGGGGGGGGGCCTACGAGCAGTACTTC.

This rearrangement joins TRBV2 to TRBJ1-4; 9 bases are a match to TRBD1. V was clipped by 6 bases and J by 8 bases; unmatched bases: 10. The CDR3 extends over 15 amino acids. CDR1 and CDR2 from the germline V gene are SNHLY and FYNNEI. This CDR3 reads CASSQPPGQGEKLFF. CDR3 DNA sequence: TGTGCCAGCAGCCAACCCCCGGGACAGGGAGAAAAACTGTTTTTT.

The sample holds one count of this clone. The chain links TRBV28 to TRBJ1-1; a possible D gene is TRBD1 (5 bases). Per germline, CDR1 MDHEN and CDR2 SYDVKM. The CDR3 has 17 amino acids. V lost 3 bases, J lost 1 base, and 18 bases lay in between. CDR3 amino acids: CASSFTTIGAKNTEAFF. The CDR3 DNA reads as TGTGCCAGCAGTTTCACCACTATCGGGGCAAAGAACACTGAAGCTTTCTTT.

This clone was counted ten times or more. The chain links TRBV5-5 to TRBJ1-6, with D perhaps TRBD1 (5 bases). Deletions cut 2 bases from V and 7 bases from J, with 10 bases between. There are 14 residues in the CDR3. Germline assignment: CDR1 SGHKS and CDR2 YYEKEE (reference sequence). The CDR3 is CASSLARDNSPLHF. The DNA of the CDR3 is TGTGCCAGCAGCTTAGCGCGGGACAATTCACCCCTCCACTTT.

The chain carries TRBV9 and TRBJ2-7; a possible D gene is TRBD1 (6 bases). The CDR3 sequence is 14 residues long. In germline, CDR1 is SGDLS, CDR2 YYNGEE. Trimming took off 4 bases at V and 2 bases at J, with 13 bases between the two ends. This chain's CDR3 is CASSFLDRAYEQYF. CDR3 bases: TGTGCCAGCAGCTTCCTGGACAGAGCCTACGAGCAGTACTTC.

The CDR3 DNA sequence: TGTGCCAGCAGTTACTCTTCCGGCCTCCTCGAGCAGCAGTACTTC. It translates to CASSYSSGLLEQQYF. This sequence joins TRBV6-6 and TRBJ2-7; D is unclear. From germline, CDR1 is MNHNY and CDR2 SVGAGI (reference sequence). Trimming pared 0 bases from V and 8 bases from J, leaving 17 bases between. CDR3 length equals 15 residues.

This sequence joins TRBV2 and TRBJ2-6; D gene unclear. This CDR3 spans 15 amino acids. V dropped 8 bases and J dropped 0 bases, with 11 bases sitting between them. CDR1 and CDR2 (germline): SNHLY, FYNNEI. This chain's CDR3 is CASAFIGSGANVLTF. CDR3 nucleotide sequence: TGTGCCAGCGCTTTTATCGGCTCTGGGGCCAACGTCCTGACTTTC.

This clone was seen just once. The gene calls are TRBV5-6 and TRBJ2-1, with 8 bases aligning to TRBD2. The CDR3 runs 19 residues. Germline V gene lookup returns CDR1 SGHDT and CDR2 YYEEEE. With V trimmed by 4 bases and J by 0 bases, 15 bases remained unmatched. The CDR3 DNA is TGTGCCAGCAGCCTTTGGGGACTCCGACTAGCGCACTCCTACAATGAGCAGTTCTTC. It yields the protein CASSLWGLRLAHSYNEQFF.

This sequence joins TRBV19 and TRBJ1-2; D is ambiguous. From germline, CDR1 is LNHDA and CDR2 SQIVND (reference sequence). The CDR3 is 13 residues long. V was pared by 3 bases and J by 1 base, with 6 bases between. In DNA form, the CDR3 reads TGTGCCAGTAGTATGGTCATTAACTATGGCTACACCTTC. This gives the protein CASSMVINYGYTF.

J is TRBJ2-1 and V is TRBV27; D not resolved. Per the germline V gene, CDR1 is MNHEY and CDR2 is SMNVEV (reference sequence). Trimming stripped 6 bases from V and 16 bases from J, with 19 bases between. The CDR3 is 12 amino acids. CDR3 sequence: CASSPAGPNPFF. DNA for the CDR3: TGTGCCAGCAGCCCCGCCGGGCCAAATCCCTTCTTC.

The CDR3: CASSLLGLAGIGYNEQFF. Written as DNA, the CDR3 is TGTGCCAGCAGTTTATTGGGGCTAGCGGGTATAGGCTACAATGAGCAGTTCTTC. This chain joins TRBV28 and TRBJ2-1; TRBD2 matches at 8 bases. V shed 1 base and J 3 bases; nucleotides not matched to a gene: 11. The CDR3 extends over 18 amino acids. Germline CDR1 is MDHEN and CDR2 is SYDVKM.

The chain employs TRBV19 and TRBJ1-1; a possible D gene is TRBD1 (5 bases). V lost 9 bases and J lost 0, with 17 bases in between. This CDR3 region has 15 residues. Germline V lookup: CDR1 LNHDA, CDR2 SQIVND (reference sequence). This chain's CDR3 is CASSFGDLMNTEAFF. The CDR3 DNA is TGTGCCAGCTCCTTTGGGGACCTGATGAACACTGAAGCTTTCTTT. The full variable domain, with the rest looked up from reference TRBV19 and TRBJ1-1, is DGGITQSPKYLFRKEGQNVTLSCEQNLNHDAMYWYRQDPGQGLRLIYYSQIVNDFQKGDIAEGYSVSREKKESFPLTVTSAQKNPTAFYLCASSFGDLMNTEAFFGQGTRLTVV.

The chain uses TRBV7-9 and TRBJ2-6; D might be TRBD2 (6 bases). The V and J ends lost 4 bases and 0 bases respectively, with 13 bases between them. Germline V gives CDR1 SEHNR, CDR2 FQNEAQ (reference sequence). CDR3 length equals 17 residues. CDR3 sequence: CASSSLGGSSGANVLTF. The CDR3 coding sequence is TGTGCCAGCAGCTCCCTTGGGGGGAGCTCTGGGGCCAACGTCCTGACTTTC. Variable domain in full (rest from reference TRBV7-9 and TRBJ2-6): DTGVSQNPRHKITKRGQNVTFRCDPISEHNRLYWYRQTLGQGPEFLTYFQNEAQLEKSRLLSDRFSAERPKGSFSTLEIQRTEQGDSAMYLCASSSLGGSSGANVLTFGAGSRLTVL.

In regard to this clone: Since the CDR3 does not end with the conserved phenylalanine or tryptophan, this likely comes from a read error. This chain uses TRBV19 with TRBJ1-6, with TRBD1 matching over 9 bases. The CDR3 contains 15 residues. V lost 2 bases to trimming and J lost 9 bases; unmatched junction nucleotides: 5. Per germline, CDR1 LNHDA and CDR2 SQIVND (reference sequence). The CDR3: CASSITGTGISPLHL. The CDR3 nucleotides are TGTGCCAGTAGTATAACCGGGACAGGGATTTCACCCCTCCACCTT.